Following are 10 T cell receptor beta chains from one sample sequenced in a study of blood T cell repertoires in COVID-19. Repertoires were generated with immunoSEQ multiplex PCR, while TCRdb's copy carries only in-frame clones and drops some. The sample yields around 98,000 clones, 70% to 90% seen once. The source material was peripheral blood. These receptor sequences come from a man aged 65 to 79 with acute or convalescent COVID-19.

This clone came up once. Written as DNA, the CDR3 is TGTGCCAGCAGAGGGCGGGGGAGCTCCTACGAGCAGTACTTC. Amino acids: CASRGRGSSYEQYF. This sequence joins TRBV27 and TRBJ2-7, with 7 positions matching TRBD2. The CDR3 runs to 14 residues. The V segment lost 6 bases and the J segment 0 bases; nucleotides outside the gene matches: 5. From germline, CDR1 is MNHEY and CDR2 SMNVEV (reference sequence).

The chain carries TRBV5-1 and TRBJ1-6, with a possible D match to TRBD1 (5 bases). CDR3 length equals 14 residues. Germline assignment: CDR1 SGHRS and CDR2 YFSETQ. Trimming pared 0 bases from V and 7 bases from J, leaving 8 bases between. The DNA of the CDR3 is TGCGCCAGCAGCTTGGCAGCAGGGAATTCACCCCTCCACTTT. Translating gives CASSLAAGNSPLHF.

The genes are TRBV11-2 and TRBJ1-2; the match to TRBD1 covers 9 bases. This CDR3 spans 13 amino acids. Germline assignment: CDR1 SGHAT and CDR2 FQNNGV. V dropped 5 bases and J dropped 7; count of bases not matched to a gene: 5. Written as DNA, the CDR3 is TGTGCCAGCAGCCCGGGACAGGGCGTTGGCTACACCTTC. Translated: CASSPGQGVGYTF.

The V call is TRBV3-1 (or the pseudogene TRBV3-2), the J call TRBJ2-4; a weak D match, TRBD2 (6 bases). The CDR3 covers 14 residues. Trimming took 4 bases from V and 0 from J, leaving 7 bases between them. Germline V gene sequence: CDR1 LGHDT, CDR2 YNNKEL (reference sequence). The CDR3 reads CASSLGLAKNIQYF. CDR3 sequence (DNA): TGTGCCAGCAGCCTGGGACTAGCCAAAAACATTCAGTACTTC.

This chain links TRBV12-3 or TRBV12-4 with TRBJ1-1; D perhaps matches TRBD1 (6 bases). CDR3 length: 11 amino acids. Between the trimmed V and J ends, which lost 6 bases and 10 bases, there was a span of 12 bases. CDR3 sequence (DNA): TGTGCCAGCAGGAAAGGGGGTGGAGCTTTCTTT. This encodes CASRKGGGAFF.

CDR3 residues: CASSLVRGRPDGYTF. CDR3 nucleotides: TGTGCCAGCAGCTTAGTCAGGGGGCGCCCTGATGGCTACACCTTC. The chain couples TRBV7-2 to TRBJ1-2, with 8 bases fitting TRBD1. CDR1 is SGHTA, CDR2 FQGNSA, per germline. The length of the CDR3 is 15 residues. With 1 base clipped from V and 6 bases from J, the junction kept 7 bases outside the gene matches.

This clone has only a few counts. This chain joins TRBV6-6 and TRBJ1-5; D not certain. This CDR3 spans 16 amino acids. CDR1 and CDR2 from the germline V gene are MNHNY and SVGAGI (reference sequence). V lost 6 bases and J 0 bases, leaving 15 bases between the germline ends. CDR3 coding DNA: TGTGCCAGCAGCTACCCAGAGGATTATAGCAATCAGCCCCAGCATTTT. It specifies CASSYPEDYSNQPQHF.

This clone was seen a handful of times. J is TRBJ2-1 and V is TRBV4-1; 7 nucleotides line up with TRBD1. The V gene's germline CDR1 is MGHRA and CDR2 YSYEKL. V was pared by 6 bases and J by 8 bases, with 25 bases of the junction left unmatched. The CDR3 consists of 19 residues. CDR3 sequence (DNA): TGCGCCAGCAGTCCCGGTACCTCTTTCTTCGACAGGGACCACGATGAGCAGTTCTTC. Protein product: CASSPGTSFFDRDHDEQFF.

This clone was found a few times. CDR3 bases: TGTGCCAGCAAAAAAACAGGGACGAGCAATCAGCCCCAGCATTTT. Translated: CASKKTGTSNQPQHF. The V gene is TRBV6-5, the J gene TRBJ1-5; D may be TRBD1 (6 bases). This CDR3 region has 15 residues. V was pared by 7 bases and J by 1 base, with 14 bases between. Per germline, CDR1 MNHEY and CDR2 SVGAGI.

The chain's CDR3 is CASSRDFLSYEQYF. CDR3 in DNA: TGTGCCAGCAGCAGGGACTTTCTGTCCTACGAGCAGTACTTC. This sequence joins TRBV5-4 and TRBJ2-7; possible D gene TRBD2, 6 bases. Germline V CDR1 and CDR2: SGHNT, YYREEE (reference sequence). The CDR3 extends over 14 amino acids. V was clipped by 4 bases and J by 1 base, with 12 bases between them.